These 23 T cell receptor beta chains originate from one sample sequenced in a study of cytomegalovirus exposure and HLA in healthy donors. 60 Vbeta and 13 Jbeta primers were used in PCR. Produced via immunoSEQ multiplex PCR; TCRdb's table is partial and in-frame only. The data contain some 130,000 clones, roughly 70% of them singletons. The source material was PBMCs. The source is a man aged 40-49 years in good health and CMV-seronegative.

This clone came up a few times. V usage is TRBV6-6 and J usage is TRBJ1-1; possible D gene TRBD1, 5 bases. Germline V gives CDR1 MNHNY, CDR2 SVGAGI (reference sequence). The CDR3 is made up of 12 amino acids. V lost 11 bases to trimming and J lost 6 bases, with 16 bases between them. The CDR3 DNA is TGTGCCTGTGCAAGGGGCGGCGCTGAAGCTTTCTTT. Residues: CACARGGAEAFF.

The V gene is TRBV4-3, the J gene TRBJ2-3, with D perhaps TRBD2 (6 bases). The CDR3 covers 17 residues. V was cut by 0 bases and J by 5 bases, with 18 bases left in between. CDR1 and CDR2 from the germline V gene are LGHNA and YSLEER. CDR3: CASSQDFTGSWLDTQYF. The CDR3 DNA is TGCGCCAGCAGCCAAGATTTTACCGGGAGTTGGTTAGATACGCAGTATTTT.

The V and J genes are TRBV7-2 and TRBJ2-3; D uncertain. Trimming pared 6 bases from V and 3 bases from J, leaving 13 bases between. Germline loops: CDR1 SGHTA, CDR2 FQGNSA. CDR3 size: 14 residues. The CDR3 coding sequence is TGTGCCAGCAGTCAATCCCCGGGTACAGATACGCAGTATTTT. It codes for CASSQSPGTDTQYF. The full variable domain, its missing parts supplied by reference TRBV7-2 and TRBJ2-3, is GAGVSQSPSNKVTEKGKDVELRCDPISGHTALYWYRQSLGQGLEFLIYFQGNSAPDKSGLPSDRFSAERTGGSVSTLTIQRTQQEDSAVYLCASSQSPGTDTQYFGPGTRLTVL.

This clone was recorded only once. The chain has TRBV9 and TRBJ2-2, with D maybe TRBD1 (6 bases). The CDR3 consists of 16 residues. V was cut by 0 bases and J by 4 bases, with 13 bases left in between. CDR1 is SGDLS, CDR2 YYNGEE, per germline. CDR3 amino acids: CASSVVAGAGTGELFF. In DNA form, the CDR3 reads TGTGCCAGCAGCGTAGTGGCAGGGGCAGGCACCGGGGAGCTGTTTTTT.

The V gene is TRBV19, the J gene TRBJ1-1; a weak D match, TRBD1 (5 bases). This CDR3 has 16 amino acids. Germline V lookup: CDR1 LNHDA, CDR2 SQIVND (reference sequence). V shed 5 bases and J shed 0 bases, with 16 bases lying between them. The CDR3 protein is CASSSSRQPMNTEAFF. As DNA, the CDR3 is TGTGCCAGTAGTTCCTCCAGACAGCCTATGAACACTGAAGCTTTCTTT.

The V call is TRBV4-3, the J call TRBJ1-3; 10 nucleotides agree with TRBD1. V was pared by 3 bases and J by 6 bases, with 5 bases of the junction left unmatched. Germline V gene lookup returns CDR1 LGHNA and CDR2 YSLEER. The CDR3 consists of 15 residues. CDR3 residues: CASSQRGQGENTIYF. In DNA form, the CDR3 reads TGCGCCAGCAGCCAGCGTGGACAGGGGGAAAACACCATATATTTT.

The chain links TRBV23-1 to TRBJ1-5; D possibly corresponds to TRBD1 (5 bases). TRBV23-1 is flagged as an ORF with uncertain function. V was cut by 4 bases and J by 4 bases, with 11 bases left in between. The CDR3 has 14 amino acids. The CDR3 region is CASSRRTPNQPQHF. CDR3 bases: TGCGCCAGCAGTCGACGGACACCGAATCAGCCCCAGCATTTT.

As DNA, the CDR3 is TGCGCCAGCAGCCTCGGGGGGGCCTCCTTCTACAATGAGCAGTTCTTC. It yields the protein CASSLGGASFYNEQFF. The chain combines TRBV5-1 with TRBJ2-1; 8 positions match TRBD2. This CDR3 comprises 16 residues. Trimming removed 4 bases from V and 3 bases from J; junction bases left unmatched: 9. Germline loops: CDR1 SGHRS, CDR2 YFSETQ.

This chain uses TRBV18 with TRBJ1-2; 7 positions agree with TRBD1. The CDR3 covers 14 residues. Germline V CDR1 and CDR2: KGHSH, LQKENI. V lost 1 base and J lost 9; bases outside the gene matches: 8. The CDR3 sequence is CASSPLDREESYTF. CDR3 coding DNA: TGTGCCAGCTCACCACTCGACAGGGAAGAAAGCTACACCTTC. Combining the CDR3 with reference TRBV18 and TRBJ1-2 gives the whole variable domain NAGVMQNPRHLVRRRGQEARLRCSPMKGHSHVYWYRQLPEEGLKFMVYLQKENIIDESGMPKERFSAEFPKEGPSILRIQQVVRGDSAAYFCASSPLDREESYTFGSGTRLTVV.

The V and J genes are TRBV5-1 and TRBJ1-2; 9 bases agree with TRBD1. V was clipped by 4 bases and J by 6 bases; unmatched bases: 7. This CDR3 is built from 14 residues. Germline V gene data show CDR1 as SGHRS and CDR2 as YFSETQ. As DNA, the CDR3 is TGCGCCAGCAGCCCCGGGACAGGGATGGATGGCTACACCTTC. This codes for CASSPGTGMDGYTF. The full variable domain, completed using reference TRBV5-1 and TRBJ1-2, is KAGVTQTPRYLIKTRGQQVTLSCSPISGHRSVSWYQQTPGQGLQFLFEYFSETQRNKGNFPGRFSGRQFSNSRSEMNVSTLELGDSALYLCASSPGTGMDGYTFGSGTRLTVV.

The V gene is TRBV29-1, the J gene TRBJ1-1; 7 positions agree with TRBD1. The germline CDR1 and CDR2 sequences are SQVTM and ANQGSEA. There are 15 residues in the CDR3. The V gene end was trimmed by 7 bases and the J gene end by 0 bases; junction bases not matched to a gene: 11. For the CDR3, the DNA is TGCAGCGCCGGCGGGCAGGGGGGCATGAACACTGAAGCTTTCTTT. Residues: CSAGGQGGMNTEAFF.

The chain joins TRBV5-1 to TRBJ2-3, with TRBD1 identical over 8 bases. Per germline, CDR1 SGHRS and CDR2 YFSETQ. The ends lost 0 bases at V and 1 base at J; junction bases unmatched: 7. The CDR3 has 17 amino acids. The CDR3 bases are TGCGCCAGCAGCTTGGGGGCAGGGGGCGTTGGCACAGATACGCAGTATTTT. Residues: CASSLGAGGVGTDTQYF.

This rearrangement joins TRBV6-1 to TRBJ2-3; TRBD2 matches 9 bases. This CDR3 is built from 17 residues. Germline lookup yields CDR1 MNHNS and CDR2 SASEGT. Losses at the gene ends were 3 bases for V and 5 bases for J; bases not matched to a gene: 12. CDR3 residues: CASSESSGSQGVDTQYF. Here the CDR3 DNA reads TGTGCCAGCAGTGAGAGTAGCGGGAGTCAAGGGGTAGATACGCAGTATTTT.

The J gene is TRBJ1-6, the V gene TRBV2; D is undetermined. Per germline, CDR1 SNHLY and CDR2 FYNNEI. Trimming took 3 bases from V and 7 from J, leaving 13 bases between them. The CDR3 is 15 residues long. CDR3 amino acids: CASSERSSGNSPLHF. CDR3 nucleotide sequence: TGTGCCAGCAGTGAGAGGTCATCGGGGAATTCACCCCTCCACTTT.

This clone turned up a few times. The chain has TRBV9 and TRBJ2-1; 9 bases agree with TRBD2. This CDR3 is built from 15 residues. The trim removed 4 bases at V and 7 bases at J, leaving 9 bases unmatched. Germline values: CDR1 SGDLS, CDR2 YYNGEE. CDR3 DNA: TGTGCCAGCAGCCCGAGGGCGGGAGGGCCAAATGAGCAGTTCTTC. This gives the protein CASSPRAGGPNEQFF.

The V gene is TRBV7-3, the J gene TRBJ2-1; 7 bases line up with TRBD1. CDR1 is SGHTA and CDR2 is FQGTGA in the germline V gene. The trim removed 5 bases at V and 0 bases at J, leaving 7 bases unmatched. CDR3 length: 16 amino acids. CDR3 protein: CASSHGPGGSYNEQFF. CDR3 DNA sequence: TGTGCCAGCAGCCACGGGCCAGGGGGCTCCTACAATGAGCAGTTCTTC.

The chain uses TRBV6-1 and TRBJ1-1; 8 bases agree with TRBD1. The CDR3 runs 14 residues. CDR1 MNHNS and CDR2 SASEGT come from the germline V gene. J gave up 4 bases and V 3 bases, and 4 bases lay outside the gene matches. The CDR3 nucleotides read TGTGCCAGCAGTGATCAGGGGGCCGGCACTGAAGCTTTCTTT. Translation gives CASSDQGAGTEAFF.

As DNA, the CDR3 is TGTGCCTGTTTACAGGATGGCTACACCTTC. This encodes CACLQDGYTF. The J gene is TRBJ1-2, the V gene TRBV30, with D perhaps matching TRBD1 (5 bases). The germline V gene encodes CDR1 GTSNPN and CDR2 SVGIG (reference sequence). The CDR3 has 10 residues. Trimming cost V 6 bases and J 6 bases, with 8 bases left between them. The full variable domain, with the rest looked up from reference TRBV30 and TRBJ1-2, is SQTIHQWPATLVQPVGSPLSLECTVEGTSNPNLYWYRQAAGRGLQLLFYSVGIGQISSEVPQNLSASRPQDRQFILSSKKLLLSDSGFYLCACLQDGYTFGSGTRLTVV.

This chain links TRBV6-6 with TRBJ2-5, with TRBD2 identical over 9 bases. The CDR3 is 16 amino acids. The trim removed 2 bases at V and 10 bases at J, leaving 14 bases unmatched. CDR1 and CDR2 (germline): MNHNY, SVGAGI (reference sequence). The CDR3 DNA reads TGTGCCAGCAGTTACCCAGCGGGAGGCCCTAGGAAGGGCCAGTACTTC. It specifies CASSYPAGGPRKGQYF.

For the CDR3, the DNA is TGTGCCAGCCGGGGGTTGCAGCAAGAGACCCAGTACTTC. Translating gives CASRGLQQETQYF. This chain connects TRBV6-1 to TRBJ2-5, with D possibly matching TRBD2 (6 bases). Trimming took 8 bases from V and 2 from J, leaving 12 bases between them. The germline V gene encodes CDR1 MNHNS and CDR2 SASEGT. CDR3 length: 13 residues.

This clone occurred once. This clone may be a read error of a much larger clone one base away. The genes are TRBV2 and TRBJ1-1; TRBD1 is a possible D gene (6 bases). Between the trimmed V and J ends, which lost 4 bases and 1 base, there was a span of 7 bases. The CDR3 loop spans 13 amino acids. Germline CDR1 is SNHLY and CDR2 is FYNNEI. DNA of the CDR3: TGTGCCAGCAGTGTACAGGGGAACACTGAAGCTTTCTTT. Translating gives CASSVQGNTEAFF.

The V and J genes are TRBV5-8 and TRBJ1-1, with TRBD1 as a possible D gene (5 bases). V was cut by 3 bases and J by 6 bases, with 12 bases left in between. The length of the CDR3 is 13 residues. The germline CDR1 and CDR2 sequences are SGHTS and YDEGEE. The CDR3 loop is CASSSVPGSEAFF. CDR3 DNA: TGTGCCAGCAGCTCCGTTCCAGGGTCTGAAGCTTTCTTT. Using reference TRBV5-8 and TRBJ1-1 for the parts outside the CDR3, the full variable domain is EAGVTQSPTHLIKTRGQQATLRCSPISGHTSVYWYQQALGLGLQFLLWYDEGEERNRGNFPPRFSGRQFPNYSSELNVNALELEDSALYLCASSSVPGSEAFFGQGTRLTVV.

The V and J genes are TRBV4-1 and TRBJ2-7, with 11 nucleotides matching TRBD1. The CDR3 covers 14 residues. Per the germline V gene, CDR1 is MGHRA and CDR2 is YSYEKL. The trim removed 5 bases at V and 5 bases at J, leaving 5 bases unmatched. CDR3 coding DNA: TGCGCCAGCAGCGGACAGGGGGCAAGGAACGAGCAGTACTTC. Its protein is CASSGQGARNEQYF.